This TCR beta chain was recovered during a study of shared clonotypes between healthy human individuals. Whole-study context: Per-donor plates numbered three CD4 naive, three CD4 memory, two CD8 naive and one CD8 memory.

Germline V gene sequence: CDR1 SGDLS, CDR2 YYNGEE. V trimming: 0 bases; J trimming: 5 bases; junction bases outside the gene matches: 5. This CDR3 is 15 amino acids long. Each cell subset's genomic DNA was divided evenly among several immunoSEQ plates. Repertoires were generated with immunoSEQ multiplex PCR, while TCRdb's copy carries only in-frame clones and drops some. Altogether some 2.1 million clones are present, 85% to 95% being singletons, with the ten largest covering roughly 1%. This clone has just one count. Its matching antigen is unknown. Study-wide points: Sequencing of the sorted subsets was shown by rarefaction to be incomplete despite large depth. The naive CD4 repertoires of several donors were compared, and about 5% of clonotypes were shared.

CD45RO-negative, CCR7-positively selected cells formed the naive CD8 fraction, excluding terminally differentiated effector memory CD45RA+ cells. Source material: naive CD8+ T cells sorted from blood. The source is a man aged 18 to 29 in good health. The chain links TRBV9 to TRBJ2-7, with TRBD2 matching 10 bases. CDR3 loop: CASSVDPLAGDEQYF. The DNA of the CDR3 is TGTGCCAGCAGCGTAGACCCGCTAGCGGGAGACGAGCAGTACTTC. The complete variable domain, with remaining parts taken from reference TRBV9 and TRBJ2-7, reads DSGVTQTPKHLITATGQRVTLRCSPRSGDLSVYWYQQSLDQGLQFLIQYYNGEERAKGNILERFSAQQFPDLHSELNLSSLELGDSALYFCASSVDPLAGDEQYFGPGTRLTVT.